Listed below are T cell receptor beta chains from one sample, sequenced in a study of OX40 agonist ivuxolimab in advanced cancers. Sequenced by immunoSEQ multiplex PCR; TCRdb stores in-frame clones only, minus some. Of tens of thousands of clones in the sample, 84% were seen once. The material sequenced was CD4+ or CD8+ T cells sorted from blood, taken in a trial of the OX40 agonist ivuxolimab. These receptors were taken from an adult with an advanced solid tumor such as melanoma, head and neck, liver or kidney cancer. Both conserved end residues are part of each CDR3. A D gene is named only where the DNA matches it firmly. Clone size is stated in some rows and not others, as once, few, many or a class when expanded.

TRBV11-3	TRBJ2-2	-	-	CASSLARDGGELFF	TGTGCCAGCAGCTTGGCTAGGGATGGCGGGGAGCTGTTTTTT
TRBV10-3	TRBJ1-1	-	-	CAISESRIRDANTEAFF	TGTGCCATCAGTGAGTCGAGAATCCGGGACGCGAACACTGAAGCTTTCTTT
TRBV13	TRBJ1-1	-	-	CASSLGGLGTEAFF	TGTGCCAGCAGCCTAGGGGGTTTGGGGACTGAAGCTTTCTTT
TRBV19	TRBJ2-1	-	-	CASSPTPQGPRFDEQFF	TGTGCCAGTAGCCCGACCCCGCAGGGACCCAGGTTTGATGAGCAGTTCTTC
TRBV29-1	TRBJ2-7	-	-	CSVLGGGPTYEQYF	TGCAGCGTCCTAGGGGGAGGCCCCACCTACGAGCAGTACTTC
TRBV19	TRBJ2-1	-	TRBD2	CASSIGLGLAGENNEQFF	TGTGCCAGTAGTATCGGATTGGGTCTAGCGGGAGAAAACAATGAGCAGTTCTTC
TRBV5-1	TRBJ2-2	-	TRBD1	CASSHQGAKDTGELFF	TGCGCCAGCAGCCACCAGGGGGCGAAGGACACCGGGGAGCTGTTTTTT
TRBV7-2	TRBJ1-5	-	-	CASSLVGAGSWQPQHF	TGTGCCAGCAGCTTAGTAGGGGCGGGTTCGTGGCAGCCCCAGCATTTT
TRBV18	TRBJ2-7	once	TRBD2	CASSKRTSGRALSYEQYF	TGTGCCAGCTCTAAGAGGACTAGCGGGAGGGCCCTCTCCTACGAGCAGTACTTC
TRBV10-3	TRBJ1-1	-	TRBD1	CAISEPAGGDTEAFF	TGTGCCATCAGTGAGCCGGCAGGGGGGGACACTGAAGCTTTCTTT
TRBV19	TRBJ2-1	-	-	CASRVGGSYNEQFF	TGTGCCAGTAGGGTGGGAGGCTCCTACAATGAGCAGTTCTTC
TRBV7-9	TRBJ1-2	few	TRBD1	CASSGGDRAYGYTF	TGTGCCAGCAGCGGAGGGGACAGGGCGTATGGCTACACCTTC
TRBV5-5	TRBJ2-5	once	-	CASSPLGTQKETQYF	TGTGCCAGCAGCCCTCTGGGGACCCAGAAAGAGACCCAGTACTTC
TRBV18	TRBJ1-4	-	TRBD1	CASSRKTGHQTTNEKLFF	TGTGCCAGCTCACGGAAGACAGGGCATCAAACAACTAATGAAAAACTGTTTTTT
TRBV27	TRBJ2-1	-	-	CASSLGDRFDEQFF	TGTGCCAGCAGTTTAGGTGACAGGTTCGATGAGCAGTTCTTC
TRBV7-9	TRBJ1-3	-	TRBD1	CASSLIPGQGIGNTIYF	TGTGCCAGCAGCTTAATCCCGGGACAGGGGATCGGAAACACCATATATTTT
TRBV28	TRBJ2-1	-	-	CASSFGGSQENEQFF	TGTGCCAGCAGTTTTGGAGGGAGTCAAGAAAATGAGCAGTTCTTC
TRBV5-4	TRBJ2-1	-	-	CASSRVQGRNEQFF	TGTGCCAGCAGCCGAGTACAGGGGAGGAATGAGCAGTTCTTC
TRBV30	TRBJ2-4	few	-	CAWAAKNIQYF	TGTGCCTGGGCCGCCAAAAACATTCAGTACTTC
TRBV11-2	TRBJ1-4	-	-	CASSLDYSSGEKLFF	TGTGCCAGCAGCTTAGATTACAGCTCCGGTGAAAAACTGTTTTTT
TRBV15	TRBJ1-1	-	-	CATSRDRGTGEAFF	TGTGCCACCAGCAGAGATCGAGGGACGGGCGAAGCTTTCTTT
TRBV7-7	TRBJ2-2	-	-	CASSLGGAGELFF	TGTGCCAGCAGCTTAGGGGGCGCCGGGGAGCTGTTTTTT
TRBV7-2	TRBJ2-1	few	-	CASSLDHGHEQFF	TGTGCCAGCAGCTTAGACCACGGCCATGAGCAGTTCTTC
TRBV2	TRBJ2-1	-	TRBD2	CASSSGTNNEQFF	TGTGCCAGCAGCTCCGGGACTAACAATGAGCAGTTCTTC
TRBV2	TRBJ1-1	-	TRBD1	CASHRDSMTEAFF	TGTGCCAGCCACCGGGACAGCATGACTGAAGCTTTCTTT
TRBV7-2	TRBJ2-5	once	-	CASSLDGRLEETQYF	TGTGCCAGCAGCTTAGACGGAAGATTGGAAGAGACCCAGTACTTC